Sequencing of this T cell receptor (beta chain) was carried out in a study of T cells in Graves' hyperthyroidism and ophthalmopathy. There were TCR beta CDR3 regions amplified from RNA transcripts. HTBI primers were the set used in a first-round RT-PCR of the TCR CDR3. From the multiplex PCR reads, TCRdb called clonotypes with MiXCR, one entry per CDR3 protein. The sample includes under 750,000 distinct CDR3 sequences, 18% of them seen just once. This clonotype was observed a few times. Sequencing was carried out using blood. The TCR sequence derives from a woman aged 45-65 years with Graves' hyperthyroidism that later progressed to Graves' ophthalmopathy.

The CDR3 nucleotides read TGCGCCAGCAGCCCGGTTGGTGTCTCCTACGAGCAGTACTTC. This sequence encodes CASSPVGVSYEQYF. J is TRBJ2-7 and V is TRBV5-1, with D unresolved. CDR3 length: 14 residues. V lost 4 bases and J 0 bases, leaving 11 bases between the germline ends. Germline V gene lookup returns CDR1 SGHRS and CDR2 YFSETQ.